These 5 T cell receptor beta chains originate from one sample sequenced in a study of blood T cell repertoires in COVID-19 (TCRdb year 2020). The library was prepared using the immunoSEQ multiplex PCR assay. Drawn from immuneACCESS, this table holds only the in-frame rearrangements with V and J called that TCRdb kept. Clones are partly lost; checked studies trace under half to an unresolved V gene and leave the rest unexplained. The sample contains some 260,000 clones, about 85% of them found a single time. The ten top clones hold about 3% of the sample. Sequenced sample: peripheral blood. These receptors originate from a man younger than 35 with active or convalescent COVID-19.

This clone was seen a few times. The chain couples TRBV19 to TRBJ1-5; D not certain. Germline V gene lookup returns CDR1 LNHDA and CDR2 SQIVND (reference sequence). This CDR3 region has 13 residues. The V end lost 4 bases, the J end lost 7 bases, and 11 bases lay between the germline ends. The CDR3 DNA sequence: TGTGCCAGTAGTACGGGGTCTGCACAGCCCCAGCATTTT. It translates to CASSTGSAQPQHF.

The chain recombines TRBV7-2 with TRBJ1-1; the D gene is possibly TRBD1 (5 bases). Trimming stripped 5 bases from V and 1 base from J, with 17 bases between. The CDR3 has 16 residues. From germline, CDR1 is SGHTA and CDR2 FQGNSA. The CDR3 reads CASSAIAGKGNTEAFF. As DNA, the CDR3 is TGTGCCAGCAGCGCAATAGCAGGGAAAGGGAACACTGAAGCTTTCTTT.

The V gene is TRBV11-2, the J gene TRBJ1-2; D gene unclear. CDR3 size: 15 residues. CDR1 SGHAT and CDR2 FQNNGV come from the germline V gene. Trimming removed 0 bases from V and 3 bases from J, with 11 bases in between. CDR3 DNA: TGTGCCAGCAGCTTAGAGGTGAGAGCCGACTATGGCTACACCTTC. The encoded protein is CASSLEVRADYGYTF.

The rearrangement joins TRBV7-2 to TRBJ2-7; D gene unclear. Trimming left V 3 bases short and J 0 bases short, with 15 bases between. Germline-derived CDR1 and CDR2 are SGHTA and FQGNSA. There are 16 residues in the CDR3. The CDR3 protein is CASSFHLRISSYEQYF. DNA of the CDR3: TGTGCCAGCAGCTTTCATCTCAGAATTTCCTCCTACGAGCAGTACTTC.

The rearrangement uses TRBV27 and TRBJ2-1, with 7 positions matching TRBD1. Germline CDR1 and CDR2: MNHEY and SMNVEV (reference sequence). The CDR3 sequence is 11 residues long. The V segment lost 6 bases and the J segment 10 bases; nucleotides outside the gene matches: 3. The chain's CDR3 is CASRQQGEQFF. The CDR3 DNA is TGTGCCAGCAGGCAACAGGGGGAGCAGTTCTTC.